These T cell receptor beta chains were read from a single sample in a study of CD8+ T cells in alopecia areata. Sequencing used immunoSEQ multiplex PCR; TCRdb keeps in-frame clones, though not all of them. The data contain about 220,000 clones, roughly 56% of them singletons. The sample was CD4+ T cells sorted from blood, taken at week 4, from a patient treated with tofacitinib. All receptors derive from a human donor with alopecia areata. Each CDR3 is given with its conserved first and last residue. Fields, in order: J gene, clone size, D gene, V gene, CDR3 protein, CDR3 DNA. A D gene is named only where the DNA matches it firmly. Clone size is not always given. Where it is, it says once, few, many or a class for expanded clones.

TRBJ2-7 NA TRBD1 TRBV7-2 CASSQTGDNEQYF TGTGCCAGCAGCCAGACAGGGGACAACGAGCAGTACTTC
TRBJ1-2 many TRBD1 TRBV7-2 CASSLFSDRTNGYTF TGTGCCAGCAGCTTATTTTCGGACAGGACCAATGGCTACACCTTC
TRBJ2-2 many TRBD2 TRBV2 CASSDPSGDDGELFF TGTGCCAGCAGTGACCCTAGCGGGGATGACGGGGAGCTGTTTTTT
TRBJ1-6 NA TRBD1 TRBV4-3 CASSQGPTPGQGNSPLHF TGCGCCAGCAGCCAAGGGCCGACTCCGGGACAGGGAAATTCACCCCTCCACTTT
TRBJ2-2 NA NA TRBV9 CASSVAAGVGELFF TGTGCCAGCAGCGTAGCTGCAGGGGTGGGGGAGCTGTTTTTT
TRBJ2-7 once NA TRBV15 CATSREVSEQYF TGTGCCACCAGCAGAGAGGTTTCCGAGCAGTACTTC
TRBJ1-1 once NA TRBV29-1 CSVGKEGGTAFF TGCAGCGTTGGAAAAGAGGGGGGGACAGCTTTCTTT
TRBJ2-1 NA TRBD2 TRBV4-1 CASSHREASAIHNEQFF TGCGCCAGCAGCCACCGGGAGGCTAGCGCCATTCACAATGAGCAGTTCTTC
TRBJ2-1 NA NA TRBV7-9 CASSLVPGSYNEQFF TGTGCCAGCAGCTTAGTCCCGGGCTCCTACAATGAGCAGTTCTTC
TRBJ2-1 NA TRBD2 TRBV7-6 CASSLGAGGPFEQFF TGTGCCAGCAGCTTAGGCGCGGGGGGGCCCTTTGAGCAGTTCTTC
TRBJ2-6 few NA TRBV27 CASSLQGTGANVLTF TGTGCCAGCAGTCTTCAGGGGACTGGGGCCAACGTCCTGACTTTC
TRBJ2-7 NA NA TRBV11-2 CASSSLTGMAEQYF TGTGCCAGCAGCTCACTAACAGGAATGGCCGAGCAGTACTTC
TRBJ2-7 once NA TRBV29-1 CSVQNGLGEQYF TGCAGCGTTCAAAATGGACTTGGTGAGCAGTACTTC
TRBJ2-7 NA TRBD2 TRBV7-2 CASSLGLALEEQYF TGTGCCAGCAGCTTAGGACTAGCGTTGGAAGAGCAGTACTTC
TRBJ1-1 NA NA TRBV30 CAWSVRGAEAFF TGTGCCTGGAGTGTACGGGGTGCTGAAGCTTTCTTT
TRBJ2-5 NA NA TRBV29-1 CSVGEGVQYF TGCAGCGTTGGTGAGGGGGTCCAGTACTTC
TRBJ2-4 NA NA TRBV5-1 CASSLGGGAAKNIQYF TGCGCCAGCAGCCTAGGGGGTGGTGCGGCCAAAAACATTCAGTACTTC
TRBJ1-5 NA NA TRBV29-1 CSVVVTGDQPQHF TGCAGCGTTGTAGTTACAGGAGATCAGCCCCAGCATTTT
TRBJ2-6 NA NA TRBV4-3 CASSQDPGANVLTF TGCGCCAGCAGCCAAGATCCTGGGGCCAACGTCCTGACTTTC
TRBJ2-5 few TRBD2 TRBV27 CASSSRDGGYQETQYF TGTGCCAGCAGTTCCAGGGACGGGGGGTACCAAGAGACCCAGTACTTC
TRBJ2-1 NA TRBD2 TRBV25-1 CASCNSGENYNEQFF TGTGCCAGCTGTAACAGCGGGGAGAACTACAATGAGCAGTTCTTC
TRBJ1-3 NA TRBD1 TRBV29-1 CSARQGYTIYF TGCAGCGCGAGACAGGGCTACACCATATATTTT
TRBJ2-4 few NA TRBV29-1 CSVGTLAKNIQYF TGCAGCGTTGGGACTTTAGCCAAAAACATTCAGTACTTC
TRBJ2-3 few TRBD2 TRBV29-1 CSALQGLAGGALPQYF TGCAGCGCCCTCCAGGGACTAGCGGGGGGGGCGTTACCGCAGTATTTT
TRBJ2-7 NA TRBD1 TRBV5-1 CASSFGQGAAEQYF TGCGCCAGCAGCTTCGGACAGGGGGCGGCCGAGCAGTACTTC
TRBJ2-3 NA NA TRBV27 CASSLWGATTDTQYF TGTGCCAGCAGTTTATGGGGGGCTACCACAGATACGCAGTATTTT
TRBJ2-3 NA TRBD2 TRBV5-1 CASSLRGVSTDTQYF TGCGCCAGCAGCTTGCGGGGGGTCAGCACAGATACGCAGTATTTT
TRBJ2-5 NA NA TRBV30 CAWSRQAQETQYF TGTGCCTGGAGCCGACAGGCCCAAGAGACCCAGTACTTC
TRBJ1-1 few NA TRBV7-9 CASKWGHRPNTEAFF TGTGCCAGCAAATGGGGCCACCGACCGAACACTGAAGCTTTCTTT
TRBJ2-7 NA NA TRBV10-3 CAISRDKDLEQYF TGTGCCATCAGTCGGGACAAAGACCTCGAGCAGTACTTC
TRBJ2-5 many TRBD2 TRBV28 CASSSLAGGQETQYF TGTGCCAGCAGTTCGCTAGCGGGGGGACAAGAGACCCAGTACTTC
TRBJ1-2 NA TRBD1 TRBV5-6 CASSLADRVNYGYTF TGTGCCAGCAGCTTGGCTGACAGGGTGAACTATGGCTACACCTTC
TRBJ2-4 few NA TRBV21-1 CASSQPPENIQYF TGTGCCAGCAGCCAGCCACCTGAAAACATTCAGTACTTC
TRBJ1-5 NA NA TRBV2 CASSASTRAHSNQPQHF TGTGCCAGCAGCGCCTCTACGAGGGCACATAGCAATCAGCCCCAGCATTTT
TRBJ2-5 NA NA TRBV2 CASIRQVPETQYF TGTGCCAGCATTAGACAGGTCCCAGAGACCCAGTACTTC
TRBJ2-6 NA TRBD1 TRBV27 CASSMGQGAAGANVLTF TGTGCCAGCAGTATGGGACAGGGGGCGGCTGGGGCCAACGTCCTGACTTTC
TRBJ1-3 NA NA TRBV25-1 CASSEVGLDGNTIYF TGTGCCAGCAGTGAAGTGGGGCTGGATGGAAACACCATATATTTT
TRBJ1-3 NA NA TRBV15 CATSRGFGGTGNTIYF TGTGCCACCAGCAGAGGGTTCGGGGGAACTGGAAACACCATATATTTT
TRBJ1-6 NA TRBD1 TRBV7-2 CASSNRDRTSPLHF TGTGCCAGCAGCAATAGGGACAGGACCTCACCCCTCCACTTT
TRBJ1-1 NA TRBD1 TRBV13 CASSWGQGRTEAFF TGTGCCAGCAGTTGGGGACAGGGACGGACTGAAGCTTTCTTT
TRBJ2-5 NA TRBD2 TRBV7-2 CASSPSGATQETQYF TGTGCCAGCAGCCCTAGCGGGGCCACTCAAGAGACCCAGTACTTC
TRBJ1-1 few NA TRBV29-1 CSVEAAVMNTEAFF TGCAGCGTTGAGGCGGCAGTGATGAACACTGAAGCTTTCTTT
TRBJ2-3 once NA TRBV29-1 CSVEVTGPTDTQYF TGCAGCGTTGAAGTGACAGGTCCCACAGATACGCAGTATTTT
TRBJ2-7 few NA TRBV11-2 CASSLPGAGFLGQYF TGTGCCAGCAGCTTGCCCGGGGCCGGCTTCCTAGGGCAGTACTTC
TRBJ1-2 few NA TRBV7-2 CASSPGQHPNYGYTF TGTGCCAGCAGCCCGGGACAACATCCTAACTATGGCTACACCTTC
TRBJ2-7 NA NA TRBV2 CASSEQGYEQYF TGTGCCAGCAGCGAACAGGGTTACGAGCAGTACTTC
TRBJ2-3 NA NA TRBV15 CATSRVTDTQYF TGTGCCACCAGCAGAGTCACAGATACGCAGTATTTT
TRBJ2-1 once TRBD2 TRBV5-1 CASSLFSTGGSYNEQFF TGCGCCAGCAGCTTGTTTTCAACCGGGGGGTCCTACAATGAGCAGTTCTTC
TRBJ2-3 many NA TRBV7-2 CASSTQFGYGQYF TGTGCCAGCAGCACCCAGTTTGGGTACGGGCAGTATTTT
TRBJ2-5 NA NA TRBV4-3 CASSQSQGETQYF TGCGCCAGCAGCCAGTCACAAGGGGAGACCCAGTACTTC
TRBJ1-6 NA NA TRBV29-1 CSVEDRQGGPLHF TGCAGCGTTGAAGATCGGCAAGGGGGACCCCTCCACTTT
TRBJ2-2 NA NA TRBV19 CASSTPGTSSLNTGELFF TGTGCCAGTAGTACCCCGGGCACTAGCTCACTTAACACCGGGGAGCTGTTTTTT
TRBJ1-1 NA NA TRBV29-1 CSVDVQGRAFF TGCAGCGTTGATGTGCAGGGAAGAGCTTTCTTT
TRBJ2-7 NA NA TRBV9 CASSVGVLDGQYF TGTGCCAGCAGCGTAGGCGTGTTAGATGGGCAGTACTTC
TRBJ1-5 many TRBD1 TRBV6-1 CASSALTGGHQPQHF TGTGCCAGCAGTGCTTTGACAGGGGGTCATCAGCCCCAGCATTTT
TRBJ2-5 NA NA TRBV29-1 CSVDSPQVETQYF TGCAGCGTTGATTCCCCACAGGTCGAGACCCAGTACTTC
TRBJ1-2 few NA TRBV9 CASVKGTYGYTF TGTGCCAGCGTAAAGGGGACCTATGGCTACACCTTC
TRBJ2-3 few TRBD2 TRBV4-1 CASSQDGAGAQITQYF TGCGCCAGCAGCCAAGACGGAGCGGGGGCCCAGATTACGCAGTATTTT